One sample yielded the 14 T cell receptor delta chains listed below, sequenced in a study of gamma-delta T cells after stem cell transplantation. TCRdb re-identified clones in the RT-PCR reads via CATT. The sample yields roughly 1,700 delta-chain clones, approximately 3.9% seen once. The source material was gamma-delta T cells. These receptors were taken from a human donor. It is not recorded whose cells these are; they may come from a transplant donor.

Note on this clone: TCRdb attributes to this sequence the protein of a much larger clone, which differs from the DNA translation at residue 8; a read error is likely, and the protein displayed is translated from the DNA. The genes are TRDV1 and TRDJ1; possible D gene TRDD3, 6 bases. The CDR3 has 18 residues. The V and J ends lost 1 base and 3 bases respectively, with 21 bases between them. Germline CDR1 is TSWWSYY and CDR2 is QGS. This chain's CDR3 is CALGEPCKWGPHSDKLIF. In DNA form, the CDR3 reads TGTGCTCTTGGGGAACCATGCAAATGGGGGCCCCACTCCGATAAACTCATCTTT.

Turning to this clone: The protein TCRdb lists belongs to a much larger clone and differs from this DNA's translation at residue 4, which points to a read error; the protein shown is made from the DNA. J is TRDJ4 and V is TRDV1; 12 bases map to TRDD3. The CDR3 length is 21 residues. CDR1 is TSWWSYY and CDR2 is QGS in the germline V gene. CDR3 loop: CALREGRGPFWGIRHVEPLIF. The DNA for the CDR3 is TGTGCTCTTAGGGAAGGACGCGGCCCCTTCTGGGGGATACGCCATGTAGAACCCCTGATCTTT.

On this clone itself: TCRdb records a much larger clone's protein for this DNA, with a difference at residue 14 that likely arises from a read error; the protein given is the translation of the DNA. The V gene is TRAV29/DV5, the J gene TRDJ1; TRDD3 agrees at 8 bases. Trimming took 0 bases from V and 1 from J; bases not matched to a gene: 20. Germline-derived CDR1 and CDR2 are NSMFDY and ISSIKDK. The CDR3 is made up of 20 amino acids. The CDR3 nucleotides read TGTGCAGCAAGCGCGCGGGATTTCCGACTGTGGGGGATCCCCACCGATAAACTCATCTTT. Translated: CAASARDFRLWGIPTDKLIF. Looking up the rest from reference TRAV29/DV5 and TRDJ1 gives the full variable domain: DQQVKQNSPSLSVQEGRISILNCDYTNSMFDYFLWYKKYPAEGPTFLISISSIKDKNEDGRFTVFLNKSAKHLSLHIVPSQPGDSAVYFCAASARDFRLWGIPTDKLIFGKGTRVTVEP.

Notes on this clone: This DNA's translation differs at residue 4 from TCRdb's protein, which comes from a much larger clone; a read error is likely, and the protein shown is translated from the DNA. The V call is TRDV2, the J call TRDJ3; TRDD3 aligns across 8 bases. This CDR3 contains 18 residues. Looked up from germline, CDR1 is GEAIGNYY and CDR2 is EKD. The junction had 10 bases not matched to a gene; V was cut back by 5 bases and J by 2 bases. CDR3 sequence (DNA): TGTGCCTGTGGCAGCTGGGGGAACGACCCCTGGGACACCCGACAGATGTTTTTC. Its protein is CACGSWGNDPWDTRQMFF.

This clone was detected only a few times. TCRdb has a much larger clone's protein, which differs at residue 14 from the translation of this DNA, likely because of a read error; what is shown is the protein translated from the DNA. The chain combines TRDV3 with TRDJ1, with D possibly TRDD2 on 7 matching bases. The CDR3 has 16 residues. Germline CDR1 reads TVYSNPD; CDR2 reads GDNSRS (reference sequence). Here the CDR3 reads CAFQLPIWGQPDKPIF. CDR3 in DNA: TGTGCCTTTCAACTTCCTATTTGGGGGCAGCCCGATAAACCCATCTTT.

In its sample, this clone was seen a few times. A much larger clone sits a single nucleotide away, making a read error possible. This CDR3 is also generated by other DNA sequences in the sample. The V call is TRDV1, the J call TRDJ1, with TRDD3 matching 11 bases. This CDR3 contains 19 residues. Germline assignment: CDR1 TSWWSYY and CDR2 QGS. As DNA, the CDR3 is TGTGCCCTTGGGGAACTGTACCCTCTGGGGGATACACGCACCGATAAACTCATCTTT. This translates into CALGELYPLGDTRTDKLIF.

This clone was seen only a few times. The TCRdb record carries a much larger clone's protein, which differs from this DNA's translation at residue 15; a read error is the likely cause, and the protein listed here is the DNA translation. V gene TRDV1 combines with J gene TRDJ1, with 8 bases that match TRDD3. Trimming cost V 0 bases and J 3 bases; bases outside gene matches: 24. Germline values: CDR1 TSWWSYY, CDR2 QGS. The length of the CDR3 is 22 residues. In DNA, the CDR3 is TGTGCTCTTGGGGAACTCTGGACCCAATCTTTACTGGGGGTTCCCGAGCCCGATAAACTCATCTTT. Amino acid sequence: CALGELWTQSLLGVPEPDKLIF.

This clone is medium-sized (0.01 to 0.1%) by share. Within the sample, other DNA sequences also encode this same CDR3. The V gene is TRDV2, the J gene TRDJ1; TRDD3 agrees at 12 bases. V gave up 0 bases and J gave up 0 bases; unmatched junction bases: 7. Germline CDR1 reads GEAIGNYY; CDR2 reads EKD. The CDR3 loop spans 18 amino acids. CDR3 coding DNA: TGTGCCTGTGACACCATCGTACTGGGGGATACCCACACCGATAAACTCATCTTT. As protein: CACDTIVLGDTHTDKLIF.

This clone was picked up a small number of times. This DNA's translation differs at residue 13 from TCRdb's protein, which comes from a much larger clone; a read error is likely, and the protein shown is translated from the DNA. The chain recombines TRDV2 with TRDJ1; D perhaps matches TRDD3 (6 bases). Germline assignment: CDR1 GEAIGNYY and CDR2 EKD. The CDR3 length is 14 residues. CDR3 sequence: CACDTMGGRDKLTF. The CDR3 DNA is TGTGCCTGTGACACCATGGGGGGCCGCGATAAACTCACCTTT.

This clone is labeled medium-sized. The rearrangement links TRDV1 to TRDJ1, with D perhaps matching TRDD2 (6 bases). The V and J ends lost 4 bases and 4 bases respectively, with 22 bases between them. This CDR3 is built from 17 residues. Germline CDR1 reads TSWWSYY; CDR2 reads QGS. CDR3 sequence: CALGAPRLPPWVDKLIF. The CDR3 region has the DNA TGTGCTCTTGGGGCGCCCCGCCTTCCCCCTTGGGTCGATAAACTCATCTTT.

V and J are TRDV1 and TRDJ1; TRDD2 is a possible D gene (6 bases). The germline V gene encodes CDR1 TSWWSYY and CDR2 QGS. The CDR3 sequence is 18 residues long. With 3 bases removed from V and 1 base from J, the gap between germline ends came to 21 bases. Here the CDR3 reads CALGDPGPFRPPTDKLIF. The CDR3 DNA follows: TGTGCTCTTGGGGACCCCGGCCCCTTCCGCCCACCCACCGATAAACTCATCTTT.

This clone came up a few times. One base separates it from a far larger clone, so it is likely a read error. Other DNA sequences within the sample encode an identical CDR3. The V gene is TRDV1, the J gene TRDJ1; TRDD3 agrees at 10 bases. This CDR3 is 18 amino acids long. Germline V gene data show CDR1 as TSWWSYY and CDR2 as QGS. The CDR3 region has the DNA TGTGCTCTTGGGGAGCAACTAGGACTGGGGGATCTAACCGATAAGCTCATCTTT. It is translated as CALGEQLGLGDLTDKLIF.

This clone appeared a few times. Given a far larger clone just one base away, this is likely a sequencing read error. The identical CDR3 is also encoded by other nucleotide sequences in the sample. The V call is TRDV2, the J call TRDJ1; TRDD3 matches 9 bases. With V trimmed by 0 bases and J by 6 bases, 16 bases remained unmatched. The CDR3 runs to 18 residues. Per germline, CDR1 GEAIGNYY and CDR2 EKD. CDR3 region: CACDTADRWGIDTNKLIF. For the CDR3, the DNA is TGTGCCTGTGACACCGCCGACAGGTGGGGGATAGACACGAATAAACTCATCTTT.

This clone is categorized as large. This sample also contains other DNA sequences that code for the same CDR3. This chain joins TRDV1 and TRDJ1; D possibly corresponds to TRDD3 (6 bases). This CDR3 spans 16 amino acids. V was pared by 2 bases and J by 1 base, with 14 bases between. Looked up from germline, CDR1 is TSWWSYY and CDR2 is QGS. DNA for the CDR3: TGTGCTCTTGGGGAATGGGGATGGGAGATCACCGATAAACTCATCTTT. Protein sequence: CALGEWGWEITDKLIF.